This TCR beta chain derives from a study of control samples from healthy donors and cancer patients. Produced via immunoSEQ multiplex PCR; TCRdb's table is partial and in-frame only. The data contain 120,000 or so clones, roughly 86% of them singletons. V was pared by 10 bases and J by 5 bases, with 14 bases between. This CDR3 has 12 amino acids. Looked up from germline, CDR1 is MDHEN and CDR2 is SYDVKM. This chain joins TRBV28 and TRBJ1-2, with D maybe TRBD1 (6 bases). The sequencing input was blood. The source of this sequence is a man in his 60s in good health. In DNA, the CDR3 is TGTGCCACAAAGACAGGAGTTTATGGCTACACCTTC. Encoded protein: CATKTGVYGYTF.